This TCR beta chain was sequenced during a study of cytomegalovirus exposure and HLA in healthy donors. Study outcomes and limitations: According to a later analysis, donors in an Asian-associated ancestry cluster reportedly had fewer N-insertions than the roughly 630-donor mean. Donor immune exposure was known only as CMV serostatus.

Samples came from healthy bone marrow donors. Worth noting for this clone: The antigen is not known.

V was shortened by 5 bases and J by 4 bases, with 14 bases between the two germline ends. There are 14 residues in the CDR3. From germline, CDR1 is SGHAT and CDR2 FQNNGV. 13 Jbeta primers and 60 Vbeta primers were used for the PCR. TCRdb's copy holds only in-frame clones and misses some; the assay was immunoSEQ multiplex PCR. The sample has around 130,000 clones. The chain employs TRBV11-2 and TRBJ1-2; no clear D gene. The sequenced sample was PBMCs. The sequence was obtained from a woman in her 40s in good health and CMV-seronegative. The chain's CDR3 is CASSADPGVYGYTF. The CDR3 DNA reads TGTGCCAGCAGCGCCGACCCCGGGGTCTATGGCTACACCTTC.